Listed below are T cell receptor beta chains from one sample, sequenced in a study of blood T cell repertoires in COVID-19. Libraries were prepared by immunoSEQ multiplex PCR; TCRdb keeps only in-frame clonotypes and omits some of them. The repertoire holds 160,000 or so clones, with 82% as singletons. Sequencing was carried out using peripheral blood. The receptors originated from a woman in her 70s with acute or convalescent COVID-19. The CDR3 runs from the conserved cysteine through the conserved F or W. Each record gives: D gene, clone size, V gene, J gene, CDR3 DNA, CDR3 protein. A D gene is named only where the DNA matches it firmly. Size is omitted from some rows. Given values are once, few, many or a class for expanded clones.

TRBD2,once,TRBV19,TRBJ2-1,TGTGCCAGTAGTATGAGCTTCGGCGGGGGGGCCAGGAATGAGCAGTTCTTC,CASSMSFGGGARNEQFF
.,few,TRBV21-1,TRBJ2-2,TGTGCCAGCAGCAAACCGGCCGGGGAGCTGTTTTTT,CASSKPAGELFF
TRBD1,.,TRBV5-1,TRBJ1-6,TGCGCCAGCAGTATAGAAGGGACAGGGGATTCACCCCTCCACTTT,CASSIEGTGDSPLHF
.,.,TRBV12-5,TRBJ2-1,TGTGCTAGTGGTTTTAGGGGAGGTGAGCAGTTCTTC,CASGFRGGEQFF
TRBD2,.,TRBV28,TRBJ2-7,TGTGCCAGCAGTTTCCCCCCTAATTTAGTTGGGGTAGCGGGTTCATACGAGCAGTACTTC,CASSFPPNLVGVAGSYEQYF
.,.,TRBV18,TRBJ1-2,TGTGCCAGCTCACCCACGGGGGTAGGAGGCTACACCTTC,CASSPTGVGGYTF
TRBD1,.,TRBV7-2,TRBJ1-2,TGTGCCAGCAGTCAGACAAGGACAGGGGGCCATGGCTACACCTTC,CASSQTRTGGHGYTF
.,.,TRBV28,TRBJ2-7,TGTGCCAGCAGCGGAGACCTCTACGAGCAGTACTTC,CASSGDLYEQYF
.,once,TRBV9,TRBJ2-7,TGTGCCAGCAGCGTGTCACCAGCGGCATCGACTTACGAGCAGTACTTC,CASSVSPAASTYEQYF
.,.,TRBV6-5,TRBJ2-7,TGTGCCAGCAGACGCGGGACAGCCTACGAGCAGTACTTC,CASRRGTAYEQYF
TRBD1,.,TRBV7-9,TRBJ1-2,TGTGCCAGCAGCTTACAGGAGGGGGCAGGGACCTTC,CASSLQEGAGTF
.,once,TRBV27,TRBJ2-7,TGTGCCAGCTCCCCCCGCGGGGTACTTTACGAGCAGTACTTC,CASSPRGVLYEQYF
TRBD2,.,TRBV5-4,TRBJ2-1,TGTGCCAGCAGCGGGCGTAGCGGGAGAGGGATAAATGAGCAGTTCTTC,CASSGRSGRGINEQFF
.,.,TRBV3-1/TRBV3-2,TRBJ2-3,TGTGCCAGCAGCCAAGATCGACTCCAAGATACGCAGTATTTT,CASSQDRLQDTQYF
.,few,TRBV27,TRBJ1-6,TGTGCCAGCACCTTGGGCCTCTATAATTCACCCCTCCACTTT,CASTLGLYNSPLHF
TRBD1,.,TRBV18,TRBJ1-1,TGTGCCAGCTCACCGCAGACAGGGGTCCTGACTGAAGCTTTCTTT,CASSPQTGVLTEAFF
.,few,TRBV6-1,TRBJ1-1,TGTGCCAGCAGTGAAGTTTACGGCACTGAAGCTTTCTTT,CASSEVYGTEAFF
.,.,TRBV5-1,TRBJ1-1,TGCGCCAGCAGCTTGCCCGGGACTGAAGCTTTCTTT,CASSLPGTEAFF
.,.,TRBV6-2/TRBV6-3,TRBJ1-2,TGTGCCAGCAGTTACCTGTACGGGTATGGCTACACCTTC,CASSYLYGYGYTF
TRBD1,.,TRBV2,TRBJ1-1,TGTGCCAGCAGCCGGGACAGGCTAGGGAACACTGAAGCTTTCTTT,CASSRDRLGNTEAFF
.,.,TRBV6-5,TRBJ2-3,TGTGCCAGCGGAGTGGGAGATACGCAGTATTTT,CASGVGDTQYF
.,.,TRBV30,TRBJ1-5,TGTGCCTGGAGTGTACGTATGGACAGGCCCCAGCATTTT,CAWSVRMDRPQHF
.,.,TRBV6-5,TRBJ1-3,TGTGCCAGCAGCCTTGGGACTAACACTGGAAACACCATATATTTT,CASSLGTNTGNTIYF
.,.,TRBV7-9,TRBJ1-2,TGTGCCAGCAGCCGGGGCGGGGGGCTGGATGGCTACACCTTC,CASSRGGGLDGYTF
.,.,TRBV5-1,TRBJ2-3,TGCGCCAGCAGCCCTCCGGTGGAGAGCACAGATACGCAGTATTTT,CASSPPVESTDTQYF
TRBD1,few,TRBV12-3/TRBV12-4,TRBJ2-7,TGTGCCAGCAGCAGGACAGGGCAATACGAGCAGTACTTC,CASSRTGQYEQYF